These 20 T cell receptor beta chains originate from one sample sequenced in a study of tumor-infiltrating lymphocytes in primary liver carcinoma. Using a constant-region primer together with ProtoScript II reverse transcriptase, TCR beta cDNA was made from around 500 ng of total RNA. For TCR beta, libraries were produced by three nested multiplex PCR rounds using slightly modified ARM-PCR. TRBV1-TRBV30 forward primers paired with a C-beta reverse primer were used in the first two PCR rounds, which ran roughly 10 cycles each. In TCRdb, the multiplex PCR reads were re-called with MiXCR into one record per CDR3 protein. Among about 180,000 distinct CDR3 sequences listed, over 50% were seen once. Unsorted whole blood served as the source of blood RNA, and germline DNA was extracted as well. Sequenced material: peripheral blood. The source is a man aged 40-49 years with primary liver carcinoma and hepatitis B virus infection.

In the case of this clonotype: A read error may account for a junction end that differs from germline. The chain uses TRBV11-2 and TRBJ2-5; D perhaps matches TRBD2 (5 bases). This CDR3 comprises 14 residues. Germline CDR1 is SGHAT and CDR2 is FQNNGV. CDR3 coding DNA: TGTGCCAGCAGCGCCGGGAAAGCCCAAGAGATCCAGTACTTC. Translated: CASSAGKAQEIQYF.

The table lists this clonotype with a count of one. A much more abundant neighbour one base away suggests this may be a read error. J is TRBJ2-7 and V is TRBV12-5; D is unresolved. This CDR3 is built from 11 residues. Per the germline V gene, CDR1 is LGHNT and CDR2 is FRNRAP. Trimming removed 8 bases at V and 6 bases at J, with 11 bases between. CDR3 bases: TGTGCTAGTCCCCTGGGGTCCGAGCAGTACTTC. Translating gives CASPLGSEQYF.

With regard to this clonotype: This clone may be a read error of a much larger clone one base away. This chain links TRBV29-1 with TRBJ2-2; D gene ambiguous. Per the germline V gene, CDR1 is SQVTM and CDR2 is ANQGSEA. Trimming shortened V by 5 bases and J by 6 bases, and 7 bases separated the two germline ends. The CDR3 spans 11 residues. CDR3 amino acids: CSVTNSGELFF. The CDR3 nucleotides read TGCAGCGTTACTAACTCCGGGGAGCTGTTTTTT.

This chain connects TRBV29-1 to TRBJ2-1; possibly TRBD2 for D (5 bases). V was cut by 6 bases and J by 4 bases, with 10 bases left in between. CDR3 length: 12 residues. CDR1 and CDR2 from the germline V gene are SQVTM and ANQGSEA. CDR3 region: CSVTEGYNEQFF. As DNA, the CDR3 is TGCAGCGTCACCGAGGGATACAATGAGCAGTTCTTC.

This clonotype occurred many times. The chain couples TRBV6-1 to TRBJ2-1; D call uncertain. Trimming removed 3 bases at V and 5 bases at J, with 11 bases between. This CDR3 region has 14 residues. Germline lookup yields CDR1 MNHNS and CDR2 SASEGT. The CDR3 region is CASSDLSMDNEQFF. The CDR3 DNA follows: TGTGCCAGCAGTGATTTGAGTATGGACAATGAGCAGTTCTTC.

There are a few counts of this clonotype. The chain recombines TRBV5-5 with TRBJ2-2, with 8 bases matching TRBD2. Germline V lookup: CDR1 SGHKS, CDR2 YYEKEE (reference sequence). V was clipped by 2 bases and J by 3 bases; unmatched bases: 6. The CDR3 contains 16 residues. The CDR3 coding sequence is TGTGCCAGCAGCTTCCTTAGCGGGATCGACACCGGGGAGCTGTTTTTT. It codes for CASSFLSGIDTGELFF.

The chain combines TRBV5-1 with TRBJ2-3; 13 bases are a match to TRBD2. The CDR3 spans 18 residues. The V and J ends lost 0 bases and 1 base, in that order; junction bases with no gene match: 5. Per germline, CDR1 SGHRS and CDR2 YFSETQ. In DNA, the CDR3 is TGCGCCAGCAGCTTGGGACTAGCGGGAGGTATCGGCACAGATACGCAGTATTTT. Amino acids: CASSLGLAGGIGTDTQYF. Supplemented by reference TRBV5-1 and TRBJ2-3, the full variable domain reads KAGVTQTPRYLIKTRGQQVTLSCSPISGHRSVSWYQQTPGQGLQFLFEYFSETQRNKGNFPGRFSGRQFSNSRSEMNVSTLELGDSALYLCASSLGLAGGIGTDTQYFGPGTRLTVL.

The chain combines TRBV4-1 with TRBJ2-1; D gene ambiguous. The CDR3 extends over 14 amino acids. Trimming pared 3 bases from V and 7 bases from J, leaving 13 bases between. Germline assignment: CDR1 MGHRA and CDR2 YSYEKL. This chain's CDR3 is CASSQIIGLNEQFF. CDR3 DNA: TGCGCCAGCAGCCAGATAATAGGGCTGAATGAGCAGTTCTTC.

This clonotype was picked up a small number of times. This sequence joins TRBV29-1 and TRBJ2-1, with TRBD2 matching 9 bases. This CDR3 spans 16 amino acids. Germline CDR1 is SQVTM and CDR2 is ANQGSEA. With 1 base clipped from V and 8 bases from J, the junction kept 12 bases outside the gene matches. This chain's CDR3 is CSVEGLRLAGTDEQFF. The CDR3 DNA reads as TGCAGCGTTGAAGGGCTGCGGCTAGCGGGAACCGATGAGCAGTTCTTC.

V usage is TRBV30 and J usage is TRBJ2-1; D might be TRBD2 (5 bases). CDR1 is GTSNPN and CDR2 is SVGIG in the germline V gene (reference sequence). The CDR3 totals 14 residues. The germline V and J ends were trimmed by 0 bases and 2 bases, with 8 bases remaining between them. CDR3 bases: TGTGCCTGGAGTGTACCGAGGGCCTACAATGAGCAGTTCTTC. Its translation: CAWSVPRAYNEQFF.

This clonotype was counted at least ten times. V and J are TRBV11-2 and TRBJ2-3; D may correspond to TRBD1 or TRBD2 (5 bases each). Trimming removed 3 bases at V and 2 bases at J, with 9 bases between. Germline CDR1 is SGHAT and CDR2 is FQNNGV. This CDR3 contains 14 residues. DNA for the CDR3: TGTGCCAGCAGCTTGAGGGACCTCACAGATACGCAGTATTTT. Residues: CASSLRDLTDTQYF.

With regard to this clonotype: Given the absence of the conserved phenylalanine or tryptophan at the CDR3 end, a read error is likely. The V call is TRBV11-2, the J call TRBJ1-1; D gene uncertain. Deletions cut 5 bases from V and 8 bases from J, with 15 bases between. The CDR3 covers 13 residues. The germline V gene has CDR1 SGHAT and CDR2 FQNNGV. CDR3 nucleotide sequence: TGTGCCAGCAGCCCCAGTTCGGTGACCGAAGCTTTCTTG. It codes for CASSPSSVTEAFL.

The J gene is TRBJ2-5, the V gene TRBV5-5; D call uncertain. V lost 7 bases and J 5 bases, leaving 15 bases between the germline ends. Germline V gene lookup returns CDR1 SGHKS and CDR2 YYEKEE (reference sequence). This CDR3 is 13 amino acids long. For the CDR3, the DNA is TGTGCCAGCGGCCGTGGTCTTCTGGAGACCCAGTACTTC. Translation: CASGRGLLETQYF.

The chain combines TRBV12-3 or TRBV12-4 with TRBJ2-2, with 8 bases aligning to TRBD2. V gave up 5 bases and J gave up 2 bases; unmatched junction bases: 4. The CDR3 loop spans 15 amino acids. The CDR3 bases are TGTGCCAGCAGTCCTAGCGGGCCAAACACCGGGGAGCTGTTTTTT. Its translation: CASSPSGPNTGELFF.

The rearrangement joins TRBV6-2 or TRBV6-3 to TRBJ2-3; D unresolved. Trimming cost V 0 bases and J 0 bases, with 16 bases left between them. The CDR3 sequence is 18 residues long. Germline V CDR1 and CDR2: MNHEY, SVGEGT. The CDR3 loop reads CASSYSRTEPGSTDTQYF. CDR3 DNA: TGTGCCAGCAGTTACTCGAGAACGGAGCCCGGCAGCACAGATACGCAGTATTTT.

The V call is TRBV7-8, the J call TRBJ2-1; 13 positions agree with TRBD2. This CDR3 contains 14 residues. Per germline, CDR1 SGHVS and CDR2 FQNEAQ. J lost 9 bases, V lost 5 bases, and 4 bases had no gene match. This CDR3 is CASSNGLAGVEQFF. CDR3 nucleotides: TGTGCCAGCAGCAACGGACTAGCGGGAGTTGAGCAGTTCTTC.

About this clonotype: This may be a read error, as it is one base from a much larger clone. The CDR3 bases are TGCGGCGCCTCAGGGCAGAGGAACACCGGGGAGCTGTTTTTT. Translated, it gives CGASGQRNTGELFF. The J gene is TRBJ2-2, the V gene TRBV29-1; D is perhaps TRBD1 (5 bases). Germline CDR1 is SQVTM and CDR2 is ANQGSEA. The CDR3 sequence is 14 residues long.

As regards this clonotype: This clone may be a read error of a much larger clone one base away. The chain uses TRBV11-2 and TRBJ2-7; D gene unclear. The CDR3 sequence is 14 residues long. Germline V gene data show CDR1 as SGHAT and CDR2 as FQNNGV. The V end was cut by 8 bases, the J end by 1 base, with 15 bases between. The DNA for the CDR3 is TGTGCCAGCGGCCCGCCATGGGCGTCCTACGAGCAGTACTTC. Translating gives CASGPPWASYEQYF.

This chain links TRBV4-1 with TRBJ2-4; 16 bases are shared with TRBD2. The germline V gene encodes CDR1 MGHRA and CDR2 YSYEKL. The CDR3 is made up of 19 amino acids. After removal of 2 bases from V and 3 bases from J, the junction contained 7 bases not matched to a gene. CDR3 sequence reads: CASSQRGLAGGLDKNIQYF. DNA of the CDR3: TGCGCCAGCAGCCAAAGGGGACTAGCGGGAGGGCTGGACAAAAACATTCAGTACTTC.

The V gene is TRBV7-9, the J gene TRBJ2-1; 9 bases are a match to TRBD2. This CDR3 spans 15 amino acids. Germline CDR1 reads SEHNR; CDR2 reads FQNEAQ (reference sequence). V lost 6 bases to trimming and J lost 1 base; unmatched junction nucleotides: 4. For the CDR3, the DNA is TGTGCCAGCAGTCAAAGCGGGGGGTCCTACAATGAGCAGTTCTTC. Protein product: CASSQSGGSYNEQFF.